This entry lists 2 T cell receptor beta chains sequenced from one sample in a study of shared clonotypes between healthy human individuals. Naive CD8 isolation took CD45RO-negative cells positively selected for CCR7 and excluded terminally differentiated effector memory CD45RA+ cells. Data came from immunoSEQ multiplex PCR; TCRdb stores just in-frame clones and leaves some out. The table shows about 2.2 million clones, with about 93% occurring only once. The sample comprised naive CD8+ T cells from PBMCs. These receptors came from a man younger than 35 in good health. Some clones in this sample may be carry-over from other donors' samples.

The DNA for the CDR3 is TGTGCCAGCAGCGCCGGGTTGAACACTGAAGCTTTCTTT. As protein: CASSAGLNTEAFF. This rearrangement joins TRBV5-6 to TRBJ1-1; D not resolved. The CDR3 extends over 13 amino acids. The V and J ends lost 4 bases and 0 bases respectively, with 7 bases between them. Germline V lookup: CDR1 SGHDT, CDR2 YYEEEE.

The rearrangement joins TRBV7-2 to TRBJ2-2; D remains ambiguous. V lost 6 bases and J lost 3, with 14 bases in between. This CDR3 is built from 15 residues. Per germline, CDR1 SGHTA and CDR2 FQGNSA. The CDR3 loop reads CASREGDTDTGELFF. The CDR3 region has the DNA TGTGCCAGCAGAGAAGGCGACACAGACACCGGGGAGCTGTTTTTT.